Reported below is one T cell receptor (beta chain). Its antigen is not known. Original methodology: Junction-only immunoSEQ data arrived without quality scores, meaning filtering differed. Sequencing used immunoSEQ multiplex PCR; TCRdb keeps in-frame clones, though not all of them. From that table come the V and J calls and clone size; the DNA was used to work out D and trimming. The sample yields roughly 2 million clones, 95% seen once. The data derive from a study of shared clonotypes between healthy human individuals. General study results and limits: Only blood was sampled; tissue repertoires likely differ. Among non-shared clonotypes, generation probabilities were lower than among those shared by all four donors. The naive CD4 repertoires of several donors were compared, and about 5% of clonotypes were shared.

This CDR3 region has 14 residues. V shed 4 bases and J 3 bases; nucleotides not matched to a gene: 3. The germline V gene encodes CDR1 SNHLY and CDR2 FYNNEI. The source material was naive CD4+ T cells sorted from blood. As to subset: CD45RA+ positively selected. The chain couples TRBV2 to TRBJ2-7, with TRBD1 matching over 10 bases. The receptor was derived from a man aged 18-30 years in good health. CDR3: CASSGRTGGYEQYF. The CDR3 DNA reads TGTGCCAGCAGTGGTAGGACAGGGGGCTACGAGCAGTACTTC.